Listed here is a single T cell receptor beta chain. Its antigen remains unidentified. Sequencing was performed with immunoSEQ multiplex PCR; in TCRdb, only in-frame clones are kept and a portion is missing. The sample has about 120,000 clones, under 90% seen once. The source of the sample is a study of cytomegalovirus exposure and HLA in healthy donors. Study-wide context: The roughly 120 validation repertoires used the same platform as the 550 to 800 first-cohort repertoires (as reported by a later analysis).

Trimming left V 8 bases short and J 1 base short, with 11 bases between. The CDR3 length is 14 residues. CDR1 is ENHRY, CDR2 SYGVKD, per germline. Study conclusions and caveats: Overall, approximately 150 TCR beta chains were annotated as cytomegalovirus-associated. Using the classifier, cytomegalovirus status was reportedly diagnosed with high specificity and sensitivity. Three chains linked to CMV were shown in vitro to be specific for CMV antigens.

The source material was PBMCs. This chain joins TRBV10-3 and TRBJ1-4, with D perhaps TRBD1 (6 bases). The sequence was obtained from a woman aged 18-29 years in good health and CMV-seronegative. In nucleotides, the CDR3 is TGTGCCATCGGTTCGACAGGAACTAATGAAAAACTGTTTTTT. Residues: CAIGSTGTNEKLFF.